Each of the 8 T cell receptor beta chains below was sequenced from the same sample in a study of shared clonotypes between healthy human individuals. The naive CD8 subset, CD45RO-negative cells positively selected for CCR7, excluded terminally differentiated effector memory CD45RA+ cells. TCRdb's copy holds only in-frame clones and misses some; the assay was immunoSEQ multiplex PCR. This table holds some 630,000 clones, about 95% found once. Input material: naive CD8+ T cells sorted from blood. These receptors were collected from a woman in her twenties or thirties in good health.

This CDR3 is CASSLGWGDREYEQYF. In DNA form, the CDR3 reads TGTGCCAGCAGCTTAGGGTGGGGCGACAGAGAGTACGAGCAGTACTTC. V and J are TRBV7-9 and TRBJ2-7, with a weak D call TRBD1 (5 bases). CDR3 length: 16 amino acids. Per the germline V gene, CDR1 is SEHNR and CDR2 is FQNEAQ (reference sequence). V was trimmed by 1 base and J by 4 bases, leaving 17 bases between them.

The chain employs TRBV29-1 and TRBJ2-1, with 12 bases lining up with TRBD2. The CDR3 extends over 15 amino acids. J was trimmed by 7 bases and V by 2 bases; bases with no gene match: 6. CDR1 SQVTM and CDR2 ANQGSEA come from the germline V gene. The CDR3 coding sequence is TGCAGCGTTGAATGGGCTAGCGGGAGGGTGAATGAGCAGTTCTTC. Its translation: CSVEWASGRVNEQFF.

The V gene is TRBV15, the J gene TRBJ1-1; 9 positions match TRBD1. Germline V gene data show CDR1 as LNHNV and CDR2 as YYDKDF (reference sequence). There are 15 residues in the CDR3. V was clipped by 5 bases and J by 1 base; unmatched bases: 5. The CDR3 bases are TGTGCCACCAGCTCTCGACAGGGGGGGAACACTGAAGCTTTCTTT. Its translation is CATSSRQGGNTEAFF.

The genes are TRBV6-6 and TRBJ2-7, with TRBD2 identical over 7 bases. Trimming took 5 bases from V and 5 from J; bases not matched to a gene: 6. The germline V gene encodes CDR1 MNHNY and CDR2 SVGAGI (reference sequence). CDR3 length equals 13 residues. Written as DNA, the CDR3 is TGTGCCAGCAGTCGGGGGGTGAGGAACGAGCAGTACTTC. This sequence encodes CASSRGVRNEQYF.

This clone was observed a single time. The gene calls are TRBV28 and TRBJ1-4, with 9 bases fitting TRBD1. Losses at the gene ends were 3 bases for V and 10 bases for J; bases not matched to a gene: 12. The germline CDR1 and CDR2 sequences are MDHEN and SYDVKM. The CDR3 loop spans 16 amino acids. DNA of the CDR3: TGTGCCAGCAGTTTCCCCGGACAGGGGTCTCCCTTAAAACTGTTTTTT. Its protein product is CASSFPGQGSPLKLFF.

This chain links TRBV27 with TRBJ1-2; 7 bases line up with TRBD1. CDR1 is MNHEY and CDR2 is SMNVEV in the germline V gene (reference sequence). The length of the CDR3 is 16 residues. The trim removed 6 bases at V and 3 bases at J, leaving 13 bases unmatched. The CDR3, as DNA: TGTGCCAGCAGCCGGACCACTGGGACAGACTACTATGGCTACACCTTC. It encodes CASSRTTGTDYYGYTF.

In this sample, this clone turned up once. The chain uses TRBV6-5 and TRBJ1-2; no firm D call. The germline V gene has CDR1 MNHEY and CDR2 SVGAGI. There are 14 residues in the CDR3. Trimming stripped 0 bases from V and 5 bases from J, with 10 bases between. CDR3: CASSYSSMGYGYTF. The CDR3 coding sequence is TGTGCCAGCAGTTACTCGAGTATGGGGTATGGCTACACCTTC.

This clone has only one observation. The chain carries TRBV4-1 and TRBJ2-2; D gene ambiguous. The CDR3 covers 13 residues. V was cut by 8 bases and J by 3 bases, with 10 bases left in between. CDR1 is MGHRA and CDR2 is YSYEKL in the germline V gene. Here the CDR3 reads CASEEADTGELFF. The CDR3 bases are TGCGCCAGCGAAGAGGCCGACACCGGGGAGCTGTTTTTT.